This T cell receptor beta chain was identified during a study of cytomegalovirus exposure and HLA in healthy donors. With 60 Vbeta and 13 Jbeta primers, the PCR was carried out. The data were produced by immunoSEQ multiplex PCR, yet TCRdb's version contains in-frame clones alone and is incomplete. The sample contains 65,000 to 95,000 clones, around 82% of which appear only once. Germline V lookup: CDR1 LNHDA, CDR2 SQIVND (reference sequence). This CDR3 is 15 amino acids long. V gave up 7 bases and J gave up 1 base; unmatched junction bases: 6. This rearrangement joins TRBV19 to TRBJ2-2; 7 nucleotides match TRBD2. This clonotype was obtained from a man in his forties or fifties in good health and CMV-seronegative. Sample: PBMCs. CDR3 protein: CASTASGRNTGELFF. The CDR3 bases are TGTGCCAGTACCGCTAGCGGTAGGAACACCGGGGAGCTGTTTTTT.